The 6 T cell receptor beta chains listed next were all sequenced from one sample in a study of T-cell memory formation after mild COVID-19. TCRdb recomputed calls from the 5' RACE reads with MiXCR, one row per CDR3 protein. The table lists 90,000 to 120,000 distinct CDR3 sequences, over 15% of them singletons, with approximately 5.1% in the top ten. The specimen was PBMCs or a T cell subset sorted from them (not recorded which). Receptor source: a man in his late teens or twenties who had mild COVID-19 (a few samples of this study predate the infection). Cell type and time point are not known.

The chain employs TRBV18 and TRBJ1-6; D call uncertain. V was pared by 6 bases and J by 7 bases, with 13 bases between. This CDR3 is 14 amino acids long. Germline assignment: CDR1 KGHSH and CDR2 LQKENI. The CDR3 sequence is CASSPGVGNSPLHF. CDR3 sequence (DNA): TGTGCCAGCTCTCCCGGAGTTGGGAATTCACCCCTCCACTTT.

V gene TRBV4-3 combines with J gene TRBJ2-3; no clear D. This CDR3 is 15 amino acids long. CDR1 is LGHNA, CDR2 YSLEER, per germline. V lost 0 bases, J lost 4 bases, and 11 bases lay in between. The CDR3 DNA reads TGCGCCAGCAGCCAAGAAGGACGGCCTTCAGATACGCAGTATTTT. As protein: CASSQEGRPSDTQYF.

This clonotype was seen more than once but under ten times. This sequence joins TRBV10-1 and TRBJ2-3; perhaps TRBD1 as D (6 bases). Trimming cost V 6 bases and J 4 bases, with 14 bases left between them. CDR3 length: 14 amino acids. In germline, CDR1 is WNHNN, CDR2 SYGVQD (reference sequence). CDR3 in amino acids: CASSDNRAADTQYF. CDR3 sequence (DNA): TGCGCCAGCAGCGATAACAGGGCTGCAGATACGCAGTATTTT.

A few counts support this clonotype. As DNA, the CDR3 is TGTGCCAGCAGCCCAGGGGACACTGAAGCTTTCTTT. This sequence encodes CASSPGDTEAFF. The V gene is TRBV7-6, the J gene TRBJ1-1, with a possible D match to TRBD1 (6 bases). CDR1 is SGHVS and CDR2 is FNYEAQ in the germline V gene. CDR3 length: 12 residues. V was pared by 5 bases and J by 3 bases, with 7 bases between.

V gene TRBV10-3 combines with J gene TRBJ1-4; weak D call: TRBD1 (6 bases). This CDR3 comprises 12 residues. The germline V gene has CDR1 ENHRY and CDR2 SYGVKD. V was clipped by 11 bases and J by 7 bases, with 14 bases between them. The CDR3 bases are TGTGCCCCTACTCCCAGGGGTGAAAAACTGTTTTTT. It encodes CAPTPRGEKLFF.

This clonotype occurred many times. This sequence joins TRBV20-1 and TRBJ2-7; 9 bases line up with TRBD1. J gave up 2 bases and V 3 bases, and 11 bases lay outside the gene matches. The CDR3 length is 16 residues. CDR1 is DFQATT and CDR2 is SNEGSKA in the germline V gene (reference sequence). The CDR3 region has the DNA TGCAGTGCTAGCACCAGCGGACAGGGGACCCCCTACGAGCAGTACTTC. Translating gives CSASTSGQGTPYEQYF.